This T cell receptor beta chain emerged from a study of blood T cell repertoires in COVID-19. In the study's own analysis: Estimation of nucleated cell counts relied on the amplification of reference gene primers. Method: immunoSEQ multiplex PCR; TCRdb's copy keeps in-frame clones and lacks some. V, J and clone size derive from that table, while D and trimming were established from the DNA sequence. The sample records about 140,000 clones, 70% to 90% being singletons. This TCR was recovered from a woman in her sixties with acute or convalescent COVID-19. The sample taken for sequencing was peripheral blood.

The CDR3 sequence is CASSLDVGVTETQYF. CDR3 nucleotide sequence: TGCGCCAGCAGCTTGGACGTAGGAGTGACGGAGACCCAGTACTTC. This rearrangement joins TRBV5-1 to TRBJ2-5; D is unclear. Between the trimmed V and J ends, which lost 0 bases and 5 bases, there was a span of 14 bases. CDR1 is SGHRS and CDR2 is YFSETQ in the germline V gene. The CDR3 loop spans 15 amino acids.